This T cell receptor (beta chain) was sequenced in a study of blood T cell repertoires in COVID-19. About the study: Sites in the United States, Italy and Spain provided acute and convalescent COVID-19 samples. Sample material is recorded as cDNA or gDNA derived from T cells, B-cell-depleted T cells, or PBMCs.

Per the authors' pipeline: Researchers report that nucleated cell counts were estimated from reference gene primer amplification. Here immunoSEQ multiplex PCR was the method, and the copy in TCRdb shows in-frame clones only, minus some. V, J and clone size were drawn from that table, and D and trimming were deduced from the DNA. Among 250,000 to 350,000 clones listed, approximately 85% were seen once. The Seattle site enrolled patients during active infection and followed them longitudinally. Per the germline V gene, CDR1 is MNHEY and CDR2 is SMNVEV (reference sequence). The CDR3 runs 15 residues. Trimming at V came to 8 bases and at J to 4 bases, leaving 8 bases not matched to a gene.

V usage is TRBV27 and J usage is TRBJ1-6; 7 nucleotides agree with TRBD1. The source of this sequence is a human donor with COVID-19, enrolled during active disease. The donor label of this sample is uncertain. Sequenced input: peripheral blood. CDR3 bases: TGTGCCAGCTCCTTAGGGGGCTATTATAATTCACCCCTCCACTTT. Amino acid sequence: CASSLGGYYNSPLHF.